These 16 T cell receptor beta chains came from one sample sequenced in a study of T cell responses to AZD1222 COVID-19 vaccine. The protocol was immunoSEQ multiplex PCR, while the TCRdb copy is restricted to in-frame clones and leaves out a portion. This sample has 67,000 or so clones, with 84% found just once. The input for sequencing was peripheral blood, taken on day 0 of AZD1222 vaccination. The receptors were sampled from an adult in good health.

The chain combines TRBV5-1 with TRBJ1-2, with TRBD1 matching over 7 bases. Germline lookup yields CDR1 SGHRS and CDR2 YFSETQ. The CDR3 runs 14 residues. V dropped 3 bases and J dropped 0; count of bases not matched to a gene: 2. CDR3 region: CASSSGQTNYGYTF. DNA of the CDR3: TGCGCCAGCAGCTCGGGACAGACTAACTATGGCTACACCTTC.

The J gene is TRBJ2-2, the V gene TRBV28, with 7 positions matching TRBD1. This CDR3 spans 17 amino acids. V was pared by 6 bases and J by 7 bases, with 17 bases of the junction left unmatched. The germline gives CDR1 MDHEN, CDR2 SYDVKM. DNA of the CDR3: TGTGCCAGCAGAAGACCGGGACAGATTTCTTCGGACGGGGAGCTGTTTTTT. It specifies CASRRPGQISSDGELFF.

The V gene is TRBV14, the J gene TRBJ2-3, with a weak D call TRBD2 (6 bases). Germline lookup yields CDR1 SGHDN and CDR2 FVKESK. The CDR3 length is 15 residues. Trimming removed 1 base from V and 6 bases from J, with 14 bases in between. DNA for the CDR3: TGTGCCAGCAGCCAAGGCGGGGCCCGCAGGGATACGCAGTATTTT. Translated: CASSQGGARRDTQYF.

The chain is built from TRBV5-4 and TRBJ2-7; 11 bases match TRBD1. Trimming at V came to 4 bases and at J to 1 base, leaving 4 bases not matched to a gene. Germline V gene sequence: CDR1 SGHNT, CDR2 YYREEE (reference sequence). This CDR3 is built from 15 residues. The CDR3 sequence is CASSLDRGQSYEQYF. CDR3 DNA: TGTGCCAGCAGCCTGGACAGGGGGCAGTCCTACGAGCAGTACTTC.

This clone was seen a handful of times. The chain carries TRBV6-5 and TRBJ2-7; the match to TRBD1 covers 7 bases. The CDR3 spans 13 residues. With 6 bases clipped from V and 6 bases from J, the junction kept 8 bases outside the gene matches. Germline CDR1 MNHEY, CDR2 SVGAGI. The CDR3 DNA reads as TGTGCCAGCAGGCTAAACAGGGGCTCCGAGCAGTACTTC. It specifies CASRLNRGSEQYF.

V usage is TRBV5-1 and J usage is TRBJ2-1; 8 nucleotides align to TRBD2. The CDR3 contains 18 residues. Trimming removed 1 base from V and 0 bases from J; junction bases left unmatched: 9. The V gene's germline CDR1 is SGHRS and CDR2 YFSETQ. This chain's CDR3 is CASSLYDSGDSSYNEQFF. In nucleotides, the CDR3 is TGCGCCAGCAGCTTGTATGATAGCGGGGACTCCTCCTACAATGAGCAGTTCTTC.

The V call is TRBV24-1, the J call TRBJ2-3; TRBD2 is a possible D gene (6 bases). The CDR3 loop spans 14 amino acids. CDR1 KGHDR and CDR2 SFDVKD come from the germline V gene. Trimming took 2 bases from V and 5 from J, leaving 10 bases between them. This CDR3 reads CATSDSTGEDTQYF. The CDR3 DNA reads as TGTGCCACCAGTGATTCAACGGGAGAAGATACGCAGTATTTT.

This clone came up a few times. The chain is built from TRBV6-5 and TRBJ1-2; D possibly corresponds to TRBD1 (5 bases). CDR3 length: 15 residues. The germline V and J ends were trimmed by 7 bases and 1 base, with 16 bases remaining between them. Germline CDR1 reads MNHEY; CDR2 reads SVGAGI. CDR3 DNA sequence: TGTGCCAGCACTCTAACGGGACGGATTAACTATGGCTACACCTTC. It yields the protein CASTLTGRINYGYTF.

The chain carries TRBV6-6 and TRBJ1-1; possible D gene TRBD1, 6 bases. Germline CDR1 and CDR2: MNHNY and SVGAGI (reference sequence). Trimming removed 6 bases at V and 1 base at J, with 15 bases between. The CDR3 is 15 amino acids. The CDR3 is CASRGGLRKNTEAFF. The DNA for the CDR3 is TGTGCCAGCAGGGGGGGCCTCCGAAAGAACACTGAAGCTTTCTTT.

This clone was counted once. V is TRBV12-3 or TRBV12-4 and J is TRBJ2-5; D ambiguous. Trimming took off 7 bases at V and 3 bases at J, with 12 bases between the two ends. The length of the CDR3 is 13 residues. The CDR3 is CASTLTGKETQYF. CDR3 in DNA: TGTGCCAGCACCCTGACTGGAAAAGAGACCCAGTACTTC.

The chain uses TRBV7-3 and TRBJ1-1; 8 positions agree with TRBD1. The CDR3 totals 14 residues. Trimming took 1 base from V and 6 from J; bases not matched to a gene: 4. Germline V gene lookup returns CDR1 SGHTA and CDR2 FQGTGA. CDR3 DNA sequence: TGTGCCAGCAGCTTAAATCCAGGGGGCGCTGAAGCTTTCTTT. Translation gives CASSLNPGGAEAFF.

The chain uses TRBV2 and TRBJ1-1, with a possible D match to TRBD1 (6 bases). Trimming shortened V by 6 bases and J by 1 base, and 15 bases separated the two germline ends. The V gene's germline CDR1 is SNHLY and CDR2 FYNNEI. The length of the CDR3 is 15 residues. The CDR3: CASRKTNRENTEAFF. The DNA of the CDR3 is TGTGCCAGCAGGAAGACGAACAGGGAGAACACTGAAGCTTTCTTT.

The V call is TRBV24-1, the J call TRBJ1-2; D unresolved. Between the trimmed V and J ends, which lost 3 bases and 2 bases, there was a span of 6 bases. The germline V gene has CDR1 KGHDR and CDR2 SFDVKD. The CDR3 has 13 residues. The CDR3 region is CATSDNSNYGYTF. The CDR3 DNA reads TGTGCCACCAGTGATAACAGCAACTATGGCTACACCTTC.

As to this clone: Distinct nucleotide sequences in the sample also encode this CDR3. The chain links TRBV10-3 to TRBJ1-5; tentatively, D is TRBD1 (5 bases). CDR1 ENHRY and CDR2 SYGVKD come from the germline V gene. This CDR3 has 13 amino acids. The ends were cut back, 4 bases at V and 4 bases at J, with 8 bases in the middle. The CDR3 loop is CAISGGGNQPQHF. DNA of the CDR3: TGTGCCATCAGTGGGGGGGGGAATCAGCCCCAGCATTTT.

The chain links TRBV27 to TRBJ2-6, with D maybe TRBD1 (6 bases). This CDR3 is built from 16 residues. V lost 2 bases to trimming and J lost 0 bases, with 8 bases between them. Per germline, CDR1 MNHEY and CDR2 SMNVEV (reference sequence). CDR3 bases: TGTGCCAGCAGTTTACAGGGGAACTCTGGGGCCAACGTCCTGACTTTC. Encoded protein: CASSLQGNSGANVLTF. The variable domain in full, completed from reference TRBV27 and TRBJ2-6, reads EAQVTQNPRYLITVTGKKLTVTCSQNMNHEYMSWYRQDPGLGLRQIYYSMNVEVTDKGDVPEGYKVSRKEKRNFPLILESPSPNQTSLYFCASSLQGNSGANVLTFGAGSRLTVL.

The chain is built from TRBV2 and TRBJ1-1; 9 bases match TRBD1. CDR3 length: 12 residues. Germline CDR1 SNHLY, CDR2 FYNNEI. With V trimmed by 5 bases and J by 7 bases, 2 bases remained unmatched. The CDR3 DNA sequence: TGTGCCAGCAGTCAGGGACAGGGTGAAGCTTTCTTT. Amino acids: CASSQGQGEAFF.